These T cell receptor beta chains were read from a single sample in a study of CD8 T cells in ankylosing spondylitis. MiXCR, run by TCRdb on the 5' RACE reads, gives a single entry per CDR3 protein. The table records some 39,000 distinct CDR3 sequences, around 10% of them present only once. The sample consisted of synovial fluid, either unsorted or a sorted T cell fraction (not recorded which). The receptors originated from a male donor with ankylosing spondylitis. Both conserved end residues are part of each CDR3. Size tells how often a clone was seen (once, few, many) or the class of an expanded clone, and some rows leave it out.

CDR3aa: CASSSRAGVEQFF; v_gene: TRBV19; j_gene: TRBJ2-1; abundance: few
CDR3aa: CASSFSFGPAGIPEAFF; v_gene: TRBV27; j_gene: TRBJ1-1; abundance: -
CDR3aa: CASSLWGSPNNEQFF; v_gene: TRBV27; j_gene: TRBJ2-1; abundance: -
CDR3aa: CASSWLAETYEQYF; v_gene: TRBV27; j_gene: TRBJ2-7; abundance: -
CDR3aa: CASSSAGGGRTDTQYF; v_gene: TRBV5-1; j_gene: TRBJ2-3; abundance: few
CDR3aa: CASSHSHGVEQFF; v_gene: TRBV3-1; j_gene: TRBJ2-1; abundance: -
CDR3aa: CASSRHTPTSYEQYF; v_gene: TRBV28; j_gene: TRBJ2-7; abundance: many
CDR3aa: CASSNDRRGQETQYF; v_gene: TRBV7-8; j_gene: TRBJ2-5; abundance: -
CDR3aa: CASTSGNQPQHF; v_gene: TRBV27; j_gene: TRBJ1-5; abundance: many
CDR3aa: CASRSTGGNTEAFF; v_gene: TRBV7-9; j_gene: TRBJ1-1; abundance: few
CDR3aa: CASSRGQGPYEQYF; v_gene: TRBV5-5; j_gene: TRBJ2-7; abundance: many
CDR3aa: CASSLGGAENIQYF; v_gene: TRBV5-1; j_gene: TRBJ2-4; abundance: many
CDR3aa: CASTALGGVVGTDTQYF; v_gene: TRBV5-1; j_gene: TRBJ2-3; abundance: -
CDR3aa: CSAQLASGSLRETQYF; v_gene: TRBV20-1; j_gene: TRBJ2-5; abundance: many
CDR3aa: CASSSSSYGNTEAFF; v_gene: TRBV28; j_gene: TRBJ1-1; abundance: many
CDR3aa: CASFPRNTGELFF; v_gene: TRBV7-9; j_gene: TRBJ2-2; abundance: many
CDR3aa: CASSQRGDQPQHF; v_gene: TRBV27; j_gene: TRBJ1-5; abundance: -
CDR3aa: CASSRRGSYNEQFF; v_gene: TRBV28; j_gene: TRBJ2-1; abundance: many
CDR3aa: CASSERTGGNTEAFF; v_gene: TRBV6-1; j_gene: TRBJ1-1; abundance: -
CDR3aa: CASSPGEGYAEQFF; v_gene: TRBV5-1; j_gene: TRBJ2-1; abundance: few